The following is a T cell receptor beta chain sequence with its context. The data are from a study of cytomegalovirus exposure and HLA in healthy donors. For the study at large: The roughly 130 validation repertoires used the same platform as the roughly 700 first-cohort repertoires (as reported by a later analysis).

Germline CDR1 reads ENHRY; CDR2 reads SYGVKD. The germline V and J ends were trimmed by 2 bases and 8 bases, with 18 bases remaining between them. The CDR3 covers 15 residues. Only in-frame clones appear in the TCRdb table, and some are missing; sequencing was by immunoSEQ multiplex PCR. The sample shows approximately 82,000 clones, 95% of them seen only once. These donors were members of the approximately 120-subject validation cohort, a group separate from the approximately 680-subject first cohort. Sequencing was performed on PBMCs. The receptor's source is a woman under 30 in good health and CMV-seronegative. This chain links TRBV10-3 with TRBJ1-2; D perhaps matches TRBD1 (6 bases). DNA for the CDR3: TGTGCCATCAGTGAGGCCCCTACAGGGATCCAAGGCTACACCTTC. Its protein product is CAISEAPTGIQGYTF.